A selection of T cell receptor beta chains follows, all from one sample in a study of shared clonotypes between healthy human individuals. Some clones are missing from TCRdb's copy, which holds only in-frame ones; the method was immunoSEQ multiplex PCR. The sample has approximately 980,000 clones; 76% are singletons. The specimen was memory CD4+ T cells sorted from blood. The receptors come from a man between 18 and 29 years old in good health. Each CDR3 is given without its conserved first and last residue.

TRBV10-2 | ASKHSEGMTEAF
TRBV5-1 | ASSLEGGKSYEQY
TRBV4-2 | ASSRKGEPGETQY
TRBV6-1 | ATAGGKDEKLF
TRBV28 | ASSAVRGSNQPQH
TRBV7-9 | ASSLVRDHWRGGNQPQH
TRBV30 | AWSPLGGGGYT
TRBV5-1 | ASSLLAGGYNNEQF
TRBV4-3 | ASSQDSGASNQPQH
TRBV6-1 | ASSESSTFYNEQF